This is a list of T cell receptor beta chains from one sample in a study of T-cell memory formation after mild COVID-19. TCRdb independently ran MiXCR on the 5' RACE reads; one entry per CDR3 protein. The sample contains roughly 15,000 distinct CDR3 sequences, 23% of which appear only once. The sequenced sample consisted of PBMCs or a T cell subset sorted from them (not recorded which). These receptors originate from a man aged 18 to 35 who had mild COVID-19 (a few samples of this study predate the infection). Cell type and time point are not known. Both conserved end residues are part of each CDR3. A D gene is named only where the DNA matches it firmly. Size values are once, few and many counts, or a class for expanded clones, and some rows have none.

V	J	size	D	CDR3	DNA
TRBV6-5	TRBJ2-3	-	-	CASSYEGALLTDTQYF	TGTGCCAGCAGTTACGAAGGGGCCTTATTGACAGATACGCAGTATTTT
TRBV30	TRBJ1-5	few	-	CAWSVLPGHQPQHF	TGTGCCTGGAGTGTACTCCCAGGACATCAGCCCCAGCATTTT
TRBV7-3	TRBJ2-1	many	TRBD2	CASSHLAGEYNEQFF	TGTGCCAGCAGCCATCTAGCGGGGGAGTACAATGAGCAGTTCTTC
TRBV5-1	TRBJ2-2	many	-	CASSLPRVADTGELFF	TGCGCCAGCAGCTTACCCCGGGTAGCGGACACCGGGGAGCTGTTTTTT
TRBV15	TRBJ1-2	many	-	CATSRTDYHWGYTF	TGTGCCACCAGCAGAACGGACTACCACTGGGGCTACACCTTC
TRBV6-4	TRBJ2-1	-	TRBD1	CASSDTPGTGYNEQFF	TGTGCCAGCAGTGACACGCCCGGGACAGGTTACAATGAGCAGTTCTTC
TRBV12-5	TRBJ2-2	-	TRBD1	CASGQGTGSTGELFF	TGTGCTAGTGGTCAAGGGACAGGGAGCACCGGGGAGCTGTTTTTT
TRBV5-1	TRBJ1-3	many	-	CASSLDGAAFPSGNTIYF	TGCGCCAGCAGCTTGGATGGGGCAGCTTTTCCCTCTGGAAACACCATATATTTT
TRBV7-9	TRBJ1-1	many	-	CASSLSAGGEAFF	TGTGCCAGCAGCTTATCCGCAGGCGGTGAAGCTTTCTTT
TRBV4-2	TRBJ2-3	-	TRBD2	CASSQDQGLGADTQYF	TGTGCCAGCAGCCAAGATCAGGGACTAGGCGCAGATACGCAGTATTTT
TRBV4-2	TRBJ2-1	many	-	CASSQGGGVSYNEQFF	TGTGCCAGCAGCCAAGGCGGCGGGGTCTCCTACAATGAGCAGTTCTTC
TRBV12-3/TRBV12-4	TRBJ1-5	many	-	CASSFHQPQHF	TGTGCCAGCAGTTTCCATCAGCCCCAGCATTTT
TRBV10-3	TRBJ2-7	few	TRBD1	CASCPGQALTYEQYF	TGTGCCAGCTGCCCGGGACAGGCGCTGACCTACGAGCAGTACTTC
TRBV6-5	TRBJ1-1	-	-	CASSPNPTVNTEAFF	TGTGCCAGCAGCCCAAACCCGACAGTGAACACTGAAGCTTTCTTT
TRBV4-3	TRBJ2-3	many	-	CASSQEAAIATDTQYF	TGCGCCAGCAGCCAAGAGGCGGCCATAGCCACAGATACGCAGTATTTT